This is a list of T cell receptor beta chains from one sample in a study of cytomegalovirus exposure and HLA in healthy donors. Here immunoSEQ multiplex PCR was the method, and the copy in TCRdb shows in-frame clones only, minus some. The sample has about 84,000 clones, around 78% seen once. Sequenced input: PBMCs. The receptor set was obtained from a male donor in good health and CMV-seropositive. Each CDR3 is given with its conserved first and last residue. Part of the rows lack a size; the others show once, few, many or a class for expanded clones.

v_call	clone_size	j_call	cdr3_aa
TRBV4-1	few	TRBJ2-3	CASSQAPQREMDTQYF
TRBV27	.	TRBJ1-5	CASSTRGRVNQPQHF
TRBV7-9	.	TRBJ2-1	CASNPLREGYNEQFF
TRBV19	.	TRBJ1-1	CASSFLGQKNTEAFF
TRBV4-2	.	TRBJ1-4	CASSLFLGQQEEKLFF
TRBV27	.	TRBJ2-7	CASSSPLRGYEQYF
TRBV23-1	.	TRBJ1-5	CASSQGSPGNNQPQHF
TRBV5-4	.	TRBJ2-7	CASSGGLAGGYEQYF
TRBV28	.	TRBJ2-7	CASSRQGATGEQYF
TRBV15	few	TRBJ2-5	CATSRVGSGRAGETQYF
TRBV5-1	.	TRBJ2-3	CASSLEHPTDTQYF
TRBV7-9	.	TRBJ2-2	CASSPTGGPYGTGELFF
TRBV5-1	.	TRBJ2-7	CASSLLSPGQGAEQYF
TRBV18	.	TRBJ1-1	CASSPRPTMNTEAFF
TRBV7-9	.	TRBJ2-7	CASSSRYSYEQYF
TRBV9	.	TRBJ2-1	CASSVTPTASGRLNEQFF
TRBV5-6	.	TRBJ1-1	CASSLGVTLSGAFF
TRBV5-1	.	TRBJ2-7	CASSAPGTGSYEQYF
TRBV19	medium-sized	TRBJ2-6	CASSIQGSYSGANVLTF
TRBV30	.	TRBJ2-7	CAWSVKDRATPEQYF
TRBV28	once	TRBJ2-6	CASSGGHLSGANVLTF
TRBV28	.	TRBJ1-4	CASRDGTGKEKLFF
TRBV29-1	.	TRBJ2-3	CSLRQGADTQYF
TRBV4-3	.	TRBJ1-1	CASSQDLGAMGWAFF
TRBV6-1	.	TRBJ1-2	CASRSDRGRYYGYTF
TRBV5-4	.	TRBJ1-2	CASSQDRGYGYTF
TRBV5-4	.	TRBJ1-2	CASSLSDRAGYTF
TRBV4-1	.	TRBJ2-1	CASSRDNEQFF
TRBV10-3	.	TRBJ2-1	CAHRGSTFNEQFF
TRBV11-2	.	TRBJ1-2	CASSSGTGAYGYTF
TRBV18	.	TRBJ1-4	CASSPSIHPGDEKLFF
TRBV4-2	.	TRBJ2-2	CASSQDGSRAGGTGELFF
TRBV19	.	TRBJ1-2	CASSTSQVYGYTF
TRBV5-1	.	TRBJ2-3	CASSLTSVQEDTQYF
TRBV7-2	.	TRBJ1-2	CASSLDRGTVYGYTF
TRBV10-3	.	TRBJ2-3	CAISDPAGGFWDTDTQYF
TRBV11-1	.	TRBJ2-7	CASSLEGSGRWDEQYF
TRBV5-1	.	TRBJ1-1	CASSLGASPKPTEAFF
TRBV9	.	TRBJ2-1	CASSVGLANHGGQFF
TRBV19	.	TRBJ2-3	CAVRRTSAPDTQYF